The sequence of this T cell receptor (beta chain) was determined in a study of blood T cells in healthy people across ages. Then a second PCR, running about 6 to 12 cycles, was carried out with a sample-barcoded 5' primer and a J-beta primer mix. MiXCR was run by TCRdb on the 5' RACE reads, yielding one entry per CDR3 protein. This sample has about 940,000 distinct CDR3 sequences, with under 50% found just once. This clonotype was recorded only once. The antigen is unknown. Study-level results: Diversity was higher, and naive CD4+ cells more numerous, in long-lived donors than in aged donors.

Russia was home to the donors, healthy Caucasian individuals aged roughly 6 to 95. V lost 6 bases and J lost 2, with 11 bases in between. From germline, CDR1 is MNHEY and CDR2 SVGEGT. This CDR3 is 14 amino acids long. The specimen was blood. The origin of this receptor is a man in his thirties or forties in good health. The genes are TRBV6-2 or TRBV6-3 and TRBJ1-5; D is uncertain. CDR3 coding DNA: TGTGCCAGCAGACGGGTAGGAGGCAATCAGCCCCAGCATTTT. The encoded protein is CASRRVGGNQPQHF.